Shown below are 9 T cell receptor beta chains from a single sample sequenced in a study of cytomegalovirus exposure and HLA in healthy donors. Researchers ran the PCR with 60 Vbeta and 13 Jbeta primers. Repertoires were generated with immunoSEQ multiplex PCR, while TCRdb's copy carries only in-frame clones and drops some. The top ten hold approximately 11% of the sample, which has some 150,000 clones, roughly 80% seen once. The source material was PBMCs. The receptors derive from a man aged 45 to 65 in good health and CMV-seropositive.

The chain combines TRBV7-3 with TRBJ2-3; TRBD2 aligns across 11 bases. The V gene end was trimmed by 2 bases and the J gene end by 4 bases; junction bases not matched to a gene: 8. The CDR3 spans 17 residues. Germline V CDR1 and CDR2: SGHTA, FQGTGA. The chain's CDR3 is CASSLFSETSGADTQYF. Written as DNA, the CDR3 is TGTGCCAGCAGCTTATTTTCTGAGACTAGCGGGGCAGATACGCAGTATTTT. The whole variable domain, remainder taken from reference TRBV7-3 and TRBJ2-3, is GAGVSQTPSNKVTEKGKYVELRCDPISGHTALYWYRQSLGQGPEFLIYFQGTGAADDSGLPNDRFFAVRPEGSVSTLKIQRTERGDSAVYLCASSLFSETSGADTQYFGPGTRLTVL.

This rearrangement joins TRBV18 to TRBJ2-7; 15 nucleotides agree with TRBD2. Germline lookup yields CDR1 KGHSH and CDR2 LQKENI. CDR3 length equals 14 residues. With 6 bases clipped from V and 6 bases from J, the junction kept 3 bases outside the gene matches. CDR3 sequence: CASSSGLAGGEQYF. In nucleotides, the CDR3 is TGTGCCAGCTCCTCGGGACTAGCGGGAGGCGAGCAGTACTTC.

The V call is TRBV18, the J call TRBJ1-1; 9 bases are a match to TRBD1. Germline V gene lookup returns CDR1 KGHSH and CDR2 LQKENI. Trimming removed 1 base from V and 8 bases from J; junction bases left unmatched: 2. The CDR3 covers 13 residues. CDR3 sequence (DNA): TGTGCCAGCTCACCACGACAGGGGGAGGAAGCTTTCTTT. Its protein is CASSPRQGEEAFF.

The V call is TRBV2, the J call TRBJ2-5; TRBD1 aligns across 9 bases. This CDR3 comprises 14 residues. Germline CDR1 and CDR2: SNHLY and FYNNEI. V gave up 9 bases and J gave up 4 bases; unmatched junction bases: 9. The CDR3 loop reads CARRPRDRVETQYF. The CDR3 nucleotides are TGTGCCAGAAGGCCCCGGGACAGGGTAGAGACCCAGTACTTC.

The CDR3 reads CASTRLAGGSSSSYNEQFF. The CDR3 region has the DNA TGTGCCAGCACCAGACTAGCGGGAGGGTCCTCGAGCTCCTACAATGAGCAGTTCTTC. The chain uses TRBV2 and TRBJ2-1, with 14 nucleotides matching TRBD2. CDR1 and CDR2 from the germline V gene are SNHLY and FYNNEI. This CDR3 has 19 residues. V lost 7 bases, J lost 0 bases, and 11 bases stayed unmatched. Together with reference TRBV2 and TRBJ2-1, the CDR3 gives the full variable domain: EPEVTQTPSHQVTQMGQEVILRCVPISNHLYFYWYRQILGQKVEFLVSFYNNEISEKSEIFDDQFSVERPDGSNFTLKIRSTKLEDSAMYFCASTRLAGGSSSSYNEQFFGPGTRLTVL.

The rearrangement uses TRBV7-9 and TRBJ2-7; TRBD1 matches at 7 bases. The CDR3 extends over 13 amino acids. Trimming cost V 5 bases and J 1 base; bases outside gene matches: 2. The germline V gene has CDR1 SEHNR and CDR2 FQNEAQ (reference sequence). CDR3 nucleotide sequence: TGTGCCAGCAGCGGGGGACAGTCCTACGAGCAGTACTTC. Protein sequence: CASSGGQSYEQYF.

V gene TRBV5-8 combines with J gene TRBJ2-3, with 7 nucleotides matching TRBD1. CDR1 and CDR2 from the germline V gene are SGHTS and YDEGEE. Trimming at V came to 2 bases and at J to 0 bases, leaving 3 bases not matched to a gene. The length of the CDR3 is 15 residues. The CDR3 coding sequence is TGTGCCAGCAGCTTTGGGACAGTTAGCACAGATACGCAGTATTTT. Its protein product is CASSFGTVSTDTQYF.

V gene TRBV4-3 combines with J gene TRBJ2-2, with D unresolved. Germline values: CDR1 LGHNA, CDR2 YSLEER. This CDR3 contains 12 residues. The V and J ends lost 1 base and 9 bases respectively, with 6 bases between them. This chain's CDR3 is CASSQGWRELFF. The CDR3 bases are TGCGCCAGCAGCCAAGGGTGGCGGGAGCTGTTTTTT.

This chain connects TRBV4-3 to TRBJ2-5, with D possibly being TRBD1 (5 bases). V lost 4 bases to trimming and J lost 1 base, with 7 bases between them. The CDR3 is 13 residues long. Germline lookup yields CDR1 LGHNA and CDR2 YSLEER. The CDR3 spells CASSPDTQETQYF. The CDR3 DNA sequence: TGCGCCAGCAGCCCGGACACCCAAGAGACCCAGTACTTC.